This T cell receptor (beta chain) was obtained from a study of blood T cell repertoires in COVID-19. Study details: COVID-19 samples, acute and convalescent, were from the United States, Italy and Spain. The cDNA or gDNA used as material had been derived from T cells, B-cell-depleted T cells, or PBMCs.

Authors' processing steps: The authors estimated nucleated cell counts from reference gene primer amplification. TCRdb's table, derived via immunoSEQ multiplex PCR, lists solely in-frame clones and lacks some. V and J calls and clone size come straight from that table; D and trimming were deduced from the DNA. Of roughly 80,000 clones listed, roughly 80% are singletons. Germline assignment: CDR1 SGHAT and CDR2 FQNNGV. CDR3 size: 13 residues. Trimming shortened V by 5 bases and J by 5 bases, and 13 bases separated the two germline ends. The TCR originated in a human donor in a cohort sampled during active COVID-19. Material: peripheral blood. V usage is TRBV11-2 and J usage is TRBJ2-7, with D possibly being TRBD1 (5 bases). The DNA for the CDR3 is TGTGCCAGCAGCCCCGGACATTACAACGAGCAGTACTTC. Its translation: CASSPGHYNEQYF.